The rows below give T cell receptor beta chains drawn from one sample of a study of blood T cell repertoires in COVID-19. Measured with immunoSEQ multiplex PCR; TCRdb has only the in-frame clones, and not every one. The data hold about 87,000 clones, with approximately 86% observed a single time. Sequencing used peripheral blood. The receptors here all came from a middle-aged man with acute or convalescent COVID-19. Each CDR3 is given with its conserved first and last residue. Each record gives: CDR3 DNA, CDR3 protein, D gene, clone size, V gene, CDR3 length, J gene. A D gene is named only where the DNA matches it firmly. Some rows mark clone size as missing; the rest say once, few, many or name a class of expanded clone.

TGTGCCAGCAGTTACGACAGGGGACTCAAAGCTTTCTTT	CASSYDRGLKAFF	TRBD1	NA	TRBV6-5	13	TRBJ1-1
TGTGCCAGCAGCTCAGGGGGCGAACCTGGAAACACCATATATTTT	CASSSGGEPGNTIYF	TRBD1	NA	TRBV11-2	15	TRBJ1-3
TGTGCCAGCAGCCAAGCAGGGGCCATGGGGGAGCAGTACTTC	CASSQAGAMGEQYF	NA	few	TRBV3-1/TRBV3-2	14	TRBJ2-7
TGTGCCAGCAGTTTTCTTAGCGGGACTACCTACAATGAGCAGTTCTTC	CASSFLSGTTYNEQFF	TRBD2	NA	TRBV27	16	TRBJ2-1
TGCAGTGCTGCCCGCGGGGATGGCTACACCTTC	CSAARGDGYTF	NA	NA	TRBV20-1	11	TRBJ1-2
TGTGCCAGCAGCCCCACGGTGAACCTGAACACTGAAGCTTTCTTT	CASSPTVNLNTEAFF	NA	NA	TRBV7-9	15	TRBJ1-1
TGTGCCTGGAGTGCCCCTGACAAGGCGGGGGCTGAAGCTTTCTTT	CAWSAPDKAGAEAFF	NA	NA	TRBV30	15	TRBJ1-1
TGCAGCGTTACCCCGGACAGCGACGAGCAGTACTTC	CSVTPDSDEQYF	NA	NA	TRBV29-1	12	TRBJ2-7
TGTGCCAGCAGGTACCTAGGGGCGGGGGAGCAGTTCTTC	CASRYLGAGEQFF	NA	NA	TRBV6-5	13	TRBJ2-1
TGTGCCAGCAGTTACCTACAGGGGAACTATGGCTACACCTTC	CASSYLQGNYGYTF	TRBD1	NA	TRBV6-6	14	TRBJ1-2
TGTGCCTGGAGTCAAGCGGGGGGAAGTCAGCCCCAGCATTTT	CAWSQAGGSQPQHF	NA	NA	TRBV30	14	TRBJ1-5
TGTGCCAGCAGTTACGGGGACAGGGGTTTTGGAAACACCATATATTTT	CASSYGDRGFGNTIYF	TRBD1	NA	TRBV6-5	16	TRBJ1-3
TGTGCCACCAGCAGACCGACAGGCCCTAATCTCTATGGCTACACCTTC	CATSRPTGPNLYGYTF	NA	NA	TRBV15	16	TRBJ1-2
TGTGCCAGCTCACCAGGTTGGGGACAGGGGATTAGCAATCAGCCCCAGCATTTT	CASSPGWGQGISNQPQHF	TRBD1	NA	TRBV18	18	TRBJ1-5
TGTGCCAGTCTCCCCAGGGGAAGGGCTAATGAAAAACTGTTTTTT	CASLPRGRANEKLFF	NA	NA	TRBV19	15	TRBJ1-4
TGTGCCAGCAGCAAAGGACAGCTACAAGAGACCCAGTACTTC	CASSKGQLQETQYF	NA	NA	TRBV9	14	TRBJ2-5
TGTGCCAGCAGTTTAAGACTAGCGGGAGGAGAGACCCAGTACTTC	CASSLRLAGGETQYF	TRBD2	NA	TRBV27	15	TRBJ2-5
TGTGCCAGCAGGCCAACTAGCGGGGGGGCCGCTGAGCAGTTCTTC	CASRPTSGGAAEQFF	TRBD2	NA	TRBV9	15	TRBJ2-1
TGTGCCAGTAGTAACCGAGCTCCCGGTTCACCCCTCCACTTT	CASSNRAPGSPLHF	NA	NA	TRBV19	14	TRBJ1-6
TGTGCCAGTAGTAAGCGGGCTGGATCCCAAAGTACCGGGGAGCTGTTTTTT	CASSKRAGSQSTGELFF	NA	NA	TRBV19	17	TRBJ2-2
TGTGCCAGCAGCTTTATGAGCGGGGGTCGAAGTCAATCTACCGGGGAGCTGTTTTTT	CASSFMSGGRSQSTGELFF	TRBD2	NA	TRBV7-2	19	TRBJ2-2
TGTGCCAGCTCACCTGAGACAGGGGCCTGGTATGGCTACACCTTC	CASSPETGAWYGYTF	TRBD1	NA	TRBV18	15	TRBJ1-2
TGTGCCAGCAGTCTCAGGGCGAGTCAGGTAACCTACGAGCAGTACTTC	CASSLRASQVTYEQYF	NA	NA	TRBV27	16	TRBJ2-7
TGTGCCAGTGGGGGACAGGTTAGCTCCTACGAGCAGTACTTC	CASGGQVSSYEQYF	TRBD1	few	TRBV6-5	14	TRBJ2-7
TGCGCCAGCTCCTCGGGACTAGCGGGAGGGAACACGGGCGAGCAGTACTTC	CASSSGLAGGNTGEQYF	TRBD2	few	TRBV5-1	17	TRBJ2-7
TGTGCCAGCAGTGAAACGGCGGACTATGGCTACACCTTC	CASSETADYGYTF	NA	NA	TRBV6-1	13	TRBJ1-2
TGTGCCAGCAGCTTGGTAAGGGAACAGGCCGACTATGGCTACACCTTC	CASSLVREQADYGYTF	NA	NA	TRBV5-8	16	TRBJ1-2
TGTGCCAGCAGCTTATGGGAAGCGGGGGACCACAATGAGCAGTTCTTC	CASSLWEAGDHNEQFF	TRBD2	NA	TRBV7-3	16	TRBJ2-1
TGTGCCTGGAGTGTACCCGGACTAGCTCTGTACACCGGGGAGCTGTTTTTT	CAWSVPGLALYTGELFF	TRBD2	NA	TRBV30	17	TRBJ2-2
TGCGCCAGCAGCTACGGACAGCTCCTCTCTGGGGCCAACGTCCTGACTTTC	CASSYGQLLSGANVLTF	NA	NA	TRBV5-1	17	TRBJ2-6
TGCGCCAGCAGCTTTGGTCTTGGAGGGGAAGCTTTCTTT	CASSFGLGGEAFF	NA	few	TRBV5-1	13	TRBJ1-1
TGCGCCAGCAGCTTACTTGGCAGGGGTGCGGCCGGGGAGCTGTTTTTT	CASSLLGRGAAGELFF	NA	NA	TRBV5-1	16	TRBJ2-2
TGTGCCAGTAGTGCGGGCGGGGCAACTAACTATGGCTACACCTTC	CASSAGGATNYGYTF	NA	NA	TRBV19	15	TRBJ1-2
TGTGCCAGCAGCTTTCCCAGGGTAAACTACACCAGATACAATGAGCAGTTCTTC	CASSFPRVNYTRYNEQFF	NA	few	TRBV5-5	18	TRBJ2-1
TGTGCCAGCAGCTTGCGATTTGAAACTGAAGCTTTCTTT	CASSLRFETEAFF	NA	NA	TRBV7-8	13	TRBJ1-1
TGCGCCAGCAGTGTGGACAGGGAGAACACTGAAGCTTTCTTT	CASSVDRENTEAFF	TRBD1	NA	TRBV10-1	14	TRBJ1-1
TGTGCCAGCAGCTTAGTCTTGGGGACAGCGGAAAAACTGTTTTTT	CASSLVLGTAEKLFF	TRBD1	NA	TRBV7-2	15	TRBJ1-4
TGTGCCAGCAGCTCAACAGGTTTTAATGGCTACACCTTC	CASSSTGFNGYTF	NA	NA	TRBV7-8	13	TRBJ1-2
TGTGCCAGCTCACCACTGAGTACCGGGGAGCTGTTTTTT	CASSPLSTGELFF	NA	NA	TRBV18	13	TRBJ2-2
TGTGCCAGCAGCTCAGACTTCTATGGCTACACCTTC	CASSSDFYGYTF	NA	once	TRBV5-8	12	TRBJ1-2
TGTGCCAGCTCGTCGGGACTAGCGGGAGGAGGGCCCTACAATGAGCAGTTCTTC	CASSSGLAGGGPYNEQFF	TRBD2	NA	TRBV5-8	18	TRBJ2-1
TGCGCCAGCAGCCAAGATGTGGCAGGCGAGCAGTACTTC	CASSQDVAGEQYF	NA	few	TRBV4-1	13	TRBJ2-7
TGTGCCAGCAGACACACGGACAGCTACGAGCAGTACTTC	CASRHTDSYEQYF	NA	NA	TRBV12-3/TRBV12-4	13	TRBJ2-7
TGTGCCAGCAGGCAGGACAGTTCACCCCTCCACTTT	CASRQDSSPLHF	NA	NA	TRBV7-9	12	TRBJ1-6
TGTGCCTGGAGTATCCTGCGGCTAGCGGGACTCCACACAGATACGCAGTATTTT	CAWSILRLAGLHTDTQYF	TRBD2	NA	TRBV30	18	TRBJ2-3
TGTGCCAGCAGTTTCCCCCCTTTTCCAGGTAACTACAATGAGCAGTTCTTC	CASSFPPFPGNYNEQFF	NA	NA	TRBV27	17	TRBJ2-1
TGCGCCAGCAGCAAATCAGGGGACTATGGCTACACCTTC	CASSKSGDYGYTF	NA	NA	TRBV5-1	13	TRBJ1-2
TGTGCCAGCAGTTGGGCAGGCTCCTACGAGCAGTACTTC	CASSWAGSYEQYF	NA	NA	TRBV27	13	TRBJ2-7
TGTGCCAGCAGTTACTCTCGGCAGGGTGATGAAAAACTGTTTTTT	CASSYSRQGDEKLFF	NA	NA	TRBV6-5	15	TRBJ1-4
TGTGCCACCGCCTCAGGGGGCTGCTCTTCCTCGGTAGGGGGACACACCGGGGAGCTGTTTTTT	CATASGGCSSSVGGHTGELFF	TRBD1	few	TRBV24-1	21	TRBJ2-2
TGTGCCAGCAGTGACCTCGCGGGAGGAGAGCAGTTCTTC	CASSDLAGGEQFF	TRBD2	NA	TRBV6-4	13	TRBJ2-1
TGTGCCAGCGACCCACAGGGGAAATACGAGCAGTACTTC	CASDPQGKYEQYF	TRBD1	NA	TRBV2	13	TRBJ2-7
TGCGCCAGCAGTGAGGCTAGCGGGGGTTCGCAGGCGCAGTATTTT	CASSEASGGSQAQYF	TRBD2	once	TRBV10-2	15	TRBJ2-3
TGTGCCAGCAGTGAGACAGGGGTTGAAAAACTGTTTTTT	CASSETGVEKLFF	TRBD1	NA	TRBV6-1	13	TRBJ1-4
TGTGCCAGCAGACAGGGATTTGGAAACACCATATATTTT	CASRQGFGNTIYF	NA	NA	TRBV7-9	13	TRBJ1-3